These 8 T cell receptor beta chains originate from one sample sequenced in a study of identical twins. TCRdb reanalysed the 5' RACE reads using MiXCR and keeps one entry per CDR3 protein. This sample has hundreds of thousands of distinct CDR3 sequences; more than 6.5% occur once, and the top ten carry 2% to 2.5%. The sample was also reused in another study, on yellow fever vaccine responses in identical twins.

Source material: memory (CD45RO+) T cells sorted from blood. The receptors shown here come from a woman between 18 and 29 years old in good health.

This clonotype appeared a few times. This chain joins TRBV20-1 and TRBJ2-3; 8 bases map to TRBD2. V gave up 3 bases and J gave up 4 bases; unmatched junction bases: 15. The CDR3 sequence is 17 residues long. Germline V gene lookup returns CDR1 DFQATT and CDR2 SNEGSKA (reference sequence). The CDR3 spells CSASGSTGRALADTQYF. DNA for the CDR3: TGCAGTGCTAGTGGGTCCACCGGGAGGGCCTTAGCAGATACGCAGTATTTT.

J is TRBJ1-2 and V is TRBV20-1; D is possibly TRBD1 (5 bases). The CDR3 length is 14 residues. Trimming removed 0 bases at V and 2 bases at J, with 10 bases between. The V gene's germline CDR1 is DFQATT and CDR2 SNEGSKA (reference sequence). CDR3 nucleotides: TGCAGTGCTAGAGATCCGGGGGGGAACTATGGCTACACCTTC. It specifies CSARDPGGNYGYTF.

This clonotype was observed many times. Written as DNA, the CDR3 is TGTGCCATCAGTGAGTCGGGCGGAGGGGCCTACGAGCAGTACGTC. It encodes CAISESGGGAYEQYV. The chain recombines TRBV10-3 with TRBJ2-7, with a possible D match to TRBD2 (6 bases). The CDR3 spans 15 residues. CDR1 is ENHRY, CDR2 SYGVKD, per germline. The germline V and J ends were trimmed by 0 bases and 2 bases, with 11 bases remaining between them.

The chain is built from TRBV24-1 and TRBJ2-6, with no clear D. The germline V gene has CDR1 KGHDR and CDR2 SFDVKD. CDR3 size: 15 residues. V shed 0 bases and J shed 1 base, with 3 bases lying between them. CDR3 coding DNA: TGTGCCACCAGTGATTTGTCGTCTGGGGCCAACGTCCTGACTTTC. The encoded protein is CATSDLSSGANVLTF.

The chain recombines TRBV15 with TRBJ2-6; D remains unclear. There are 18 residues in the CDR3. Looked up from germline, CDR1 is LNHNV and CDR2 is YYDKDF (reference sequence). Trimming left V 0 bases short and J 0 bases short, with 12 bases between. CDR3 protein: CATSRELPGRSGANVLTF. The CDR3 region has the DNA TGTGCCACCAGCAGAGAACTCCCAGGACGCTCTGGGGCCAACGTCCTGACTTTC.

The chain uses TRBV3-1 and TRBJ2-5, with TRBD1 identical over 12 bases. The CDR3 is 16 amino acids. The J segment lost 3 bases and the V segment lost 4 bases, leaving 6 bases of the junction unmatched. Germline V gene data show CDR1 as LGHDT and CDR2 as YNNKEL (reference sequence). The CDR3 sequence is CASSRGTGGFKETQYF. The CDR3 DNA reads as TGTGCCAGCAGCCGGGGGACAGGGGGCTTTAAAGAGACCCAGTACTTC.

This chain connects TRBV27 to TRBJ1-6; D is perhaps TRBD1 (6 bases). In germline, CDR1 is MNHEY, CDR2 SMNVEV (reference sequence). CDR3 length: 15 residues. Trimming cost V 0 bases and J 6 bases, with 9 bases left between them. The CDR3, as DNA: TGTGCCAGCAGTTTATCTGGGACACTTAATTCACCCCTCCACTTT. Translating gives CASSLSGTLNSPLHF.

V usage is TRBV7-3 and J usage is TRBJ2-1; the D gene is possibly TRBD1 (6 bases). Germline V lookup: CDR1 SGHTA, CDR2 FQGTGA. This CDR3 is 15 amino acids long. The V and J ends lost 0 bases and 9 bases respectively, with 15 bases between them. The DNA of the CDR3 is TGTGCCAGCAGCTTAACCCCAACAGGGTCCGGTGAGCAGTTCTTC. Its protein product is CASSLTPTGSGEQFF.